The T cell receptor beta chain described here comes from a study of T cells after yellow fever vaccination. The study made its TCR cDNA through 5'RACE template switching. That step introduced a universal primer site along with UMIs. TCRdb redid the calling of the 5' RACE reads with MiXCR, one entry per CDR3 protein. The data contain a few hundred thousand distinct CDR3 sequences, roughly 3.5% of them singletons. In its sample, this clonotype was seen a few times. The antigen remains unidentified. Study-level points and caveats: Only a small proportion of the clonotypes turned up in both the CD4 and the CD8 compartments, likely arising from convergent recombination.

CDR1 is SGHNT, CDR2 YYREEE, per germline (reference sequence). The CDR3 runs to 14 residues. Trimming cost V 7 bases and J 5 bases, with 18 bases left between them. Sequences were derived from PBMCs, sampled on the day of the yellow fever booster vaccination. V and J are TRBV5-4 and TRBJ1-1, with D possibly being TRBD1 (6 bases). The clonotype originates from a man aged 18 to 30 who received the YFV17D yellow fever vaccine. CDR3 region: CASGPWGGETEAFF. For the CDR3, the DNA is TGTGCCAGCGGGCCTTGGGGGGGCGAGACTGAAGCTTTCTTT.